The rows below give T cell receptor beta chains drawn from one sample of a study of response to subunit inactivated influenza vaccine. TCRdb re-derived calls from the RT-PCR reads in MiXCR, one entry per CDR3 protein. This sample carries roughly 570,000 distinct CDR3 sequences, over 10% of them seen once, and the ten largest clones take under 15%. Sequencing was performed on PBMCs from blood, taken 40 to 50 days after vaccination. The origin of the receptors is a man in his forties or fifties who received an inactivated influenza vaccine. The CDR3 runs from the conserved cysteine through the conserved F or W. Fields, in order: clone size, J gene, D gene, V gene, CDR3 protein, CDR3 DNA. A D gene is named only where the DNA matches it firmly. Clone size, where shown, is once, few, many, or a class for clones that have expanded.

size: many
J: TRBJ2-7
D: TRBD2
V: TRBV15
CDR3: CATSRVISGGKQYF
DNA: TGTGCCACCAGCAGAGTGATTAGCGGGGGAAAGCAGTACTTC

size: -
J: TRBJ1-1
D: -
V: TRBV9
CDR3: CASSPWVGDTEAFF
DNA: TGTGCCAGCAGCCCCTGGGTGGGGGACACTGAAGCTTTCTTT

size: many
J: TRBJ2-3
D: -
V: TRBV5-1
CDR3: CASSLGTGTDTQYF
DNA: TGTGCCAGCAGTTTGGGGACTGGCACAGATACGCAGTATTTT

size: -
J: TRBJ2-1
D: TRBD2
V: TRBV28
CDR3: CASSLSGTSHWDEQFF
DNA: TGTGCCAGCAGTTTATCGGGGACTAGCCATTGGGATGAGCAGTTCTTC

size: -
J: TRBJ1-2
D: -
V: TRBV5-1
CDR3: CASSADGRGDVNYGYTF
DNA: TGCGCCAGCAGCGCGGATGGCCGGGGGGACGTCAACTATGGCTACACCTTC

size: many
J: TRBJ2-1
D: TRBD1
V: TRBV11-2
CDR3: CASSSRRPGQGYNEQFF
DNA: TGTGCCAGCAGCTCCCGTAGACCGGGACAGGGCTACAATGAGCAGTTCTTC

size: few
J: TRBJ2-7
D: -
V: TRBV3-1
CDR3: CASSQAPGVGEQYF
DNA: TGTGCCAGCAGCCAAGCCCCCGGGGTTGGGGAGCAGTACTTC

size: few
J: TRBJ2-3
D: TRBD2
V: TRBV5-1
CDR3: CASSFDPGLGADTQYF
DNA: TGCGCCAGCAGCTTCGATCCGGGACTAGGAGCAGATACGCAGTATTTT

size: few
J: TRBJ1-3
D: -
V: TRBV15
CDR3: CATSRGRGTGNTIYF
DNA: TGTGCCACCAGCAGAGGCAGGGGAACTGGAAACACCATATATTTT

size: -
J: TRBJ1-1
D: -
V: TRBV12-3/TRBV12-4
CDR3: CASSQGHLTEAFF
DNA: TGTGCCAGCAGTCAGGGACATTTGACTGAAGCTTTCTTT

size: many
J: TRBJ2-3
D: TRBD2
V: TRBV4-3
CDR3: CASSQERTSGGAKDTQYF
DNA: TGCGCCAGCAGCCAAGAGCGGACTAGCGGGGGGGCTAAAGATACGCAGTATTTT

size: few
J: TRBJ2-2
D: -
V: TRBV6-6
CDR3: CASSSIKIGELFF
DNA: TGTGCCAGCAGTTCGATAAAGATCGGGGAGCTGTTTTTT

size: -
J: TRBJ2-1
D: -
V: TRBV5-1
CDR3: CASSLEGPAVHEQFF
DNA: TGCGCCAGCAGCTTGGAGGGCCCGGCGGTCCATGAGCAGTTCTTC

size: -
J: TRBJ2-1
D: -
V: TRBV2
CDR3: CASNSDNEQFF
DNA: TGTGCCAGCAACTCGGACAATGAGCAGTTCTTC

size: few
J: TRBJ2-1
D: -
V: TRBV20-1
CDR3: CSAFLAESSYNEQFF
DNA: TGCAGTGCTTTCCTAGCAGAAAGCTCCTACAATGAGCAGTTCTTC

size: -
J: TRBJ2-7
D: TRBD1
V: TRBV18
CDR3: CASSQPGQSEQYF
DNA: TGTGCCAGCTCACAACCGGGACAGAGCGAGCAGTACTTC

size: few
J: TRBJ1-1
D: -
V: TRBV7-3
CDR3: CASSLMSGSEAFF
DNA: TGTGCCAGCAGCTTAATGAGCGGTTCTGAAGCTTTCTTT

size: few
J: TRBJ2-3
D: -
V: TRBV7-8
CDR3: CASSLPTRRRPTDTQYF
DNA: TGTGCCAGCAGCTTACCAACTAGAAGGAGACCCACAGATACGCAGTATTTT

size: -
J: TRBJ1-2
D: -
V: TRBV10-3
CDR3: CAMTDPGEPLSYGYTF
DNA: TGTGCCATGACTGATCCGGGGGAACCGTTGTCATATGGCTACACCTTC

size: many
J: TRBJ2-7
D: TRBD1
V: TRBV10-3
CDR3: CAISELGDRGPVEQYF
DNA: TGTGCCATCAGTGAGTTGGGGGACAGGGGCCCTGTTGAGCAGTACTTC

size: -
J: TRBJ1-4
D: TRBD1
V: TRBV7-9
CDR3: CASSWGQERGEKLFF
DNA: TGTGCCAGCAGCTGGGGACAGGAGAGAGGTGAAAAACTGTTTTTT

size: -
J: TRBJ2-2
D: -
V: TRBV6-5
CDR3: CASSYVTGELFF
DNA: TGTGCCAGCAGTTATGTTACGGGGGAGCTGTTTTTT

size: -
J: TRBJ2-2
D: -
V: TRBV5-1
CDR3: CASSAETGELFF
DNA: TGCGCCAGCAGCGCCGAAACCGGGGAGCTGTTTTTT

size: few
J: TRBJ2-1
D: TRBD1
V: TRBV6-2/TRBV6-3
CDR3: CASRGQNSYNEQFF
DNA: TGTGCCAGCAGGGGACAGAATTCCTACAATGAGCAGTTCTTC

size: -
J: TRBJ2-5
D: -
V: TRBV20-1
CDR3: CSATPSQETQYF
DNA: TGCAGTGCCACGCCCAGTCAGGAGACCCAGTACTTC

size: -
J: TRBJ2-7
D: -
V: TRBV6-1
CDR3: CASSPQLSSYEQYF
DNA: TGTGCCAGCAGTCCCCAGCTGAGCTCCTACGAGCAGTACTTC

size: few
J: TRBJ2-3
D: -
V: TRBV5-6
CDR3: CASSSGTTATLPTDTQYF
DNA: TGTGCCAGCAGCTCCGGGACAACAGCCACTTTACCCACAGATACGCAGTATTTT

size: few
J: TRBJ1-1
D: -
V: TRBV12-3/TRBV12-4
CDR3: CASSPGLPGGGSEAFF
DNA: TGTGCCAGCAGTCCCGGTTTGCCAGGCGGGGGGTCTGAAGCTTTCTTT

size: few
J: TRBJ2-2
D: TRBD2
V: TRBV6-1
CDR3: CASSGVAGTPNTGELFF
DNA: TGTGCCAGCAGTGGGGTAGCGGGGACGCCGAACACCGGGGAGCTGTTTTTT

size: many
J: TRBJ2-1
D: TRBD2
V: TRBV6-1
CDR3: CASTLAGSFEQFF
DNA: TGTGCCAGCACCCTAGCGGGGTCTTTTGAGCAGTTCTTC

size: -
J: TRBJ1-5
D: TRBD1
V: TRBV27
CDR3: CASSLISPDRGGNQPQHF
DNA: TGTGCCAGCAGTTTAATTTCCCCGGACAGGGGCGGCAATCAGCCCCAGCATTTT

size: -
J: TRBJ1-2
D: -
V: TRBV9
CDR3: CASSVAGTTNYGYTF
DNA: TGTGCCAGCAGCGTAGCGGGCACCACTAACTATGGCTACACCTTC

size: -
J: TRBJ2-6
D: -
V: TRBV20-1
CDR3: CSARKQPSGANVLTF
DNA: TGCAGTGCTAGGAAGCAGCCCTCTGGGGCCAACGTCCTGACTTTC

size: many
J: TRBJ1-3
D: TRBD1
V: TRBV12-3/TRBV12-4
CDR3: CASSRDRASGNTIYF
DNA: TGTGCCAGCAGTCGTGACAGGGCCTCTGGAAACACCATATATTTT

size: -
J: TRBJ2-7
D: -
V: TRBV7-2
CDR3: CASSPSSHYEQYF
DNA: TGTGCCAGCAGCCCGTCCAGCCACTACGAGCAGTACTTC

size: few
J: TRBJ2-2
D: -
V: TRBV6-1
CDR3: CASSKGLPTGELFF
DNA: TGTGCCAGCAGTAAGGGACTTCCCACCGGGGAGCTGTTTTTT

size: few
J: TRBJ2-7
D: TRBD2
V: TRBV6-2/TRBV6-3
CDR3: CASSYRTSGGAPYEQYF
DNA: TGTGCCAGCAGTTACCGGACTAGCGGGGGGGCTCCCTACGAGCAGTACTTC

size: many
J: TRBJ2-7
D: TRBD2
V: TRBV9
CDR3: CASSPGGGRSRGSSYEQYF
DNA: TGTGCCAGCAGCCCCGGCGGCGGGAGGTCCCGAGGTAGCTCCTACGAGCAGTACTTC